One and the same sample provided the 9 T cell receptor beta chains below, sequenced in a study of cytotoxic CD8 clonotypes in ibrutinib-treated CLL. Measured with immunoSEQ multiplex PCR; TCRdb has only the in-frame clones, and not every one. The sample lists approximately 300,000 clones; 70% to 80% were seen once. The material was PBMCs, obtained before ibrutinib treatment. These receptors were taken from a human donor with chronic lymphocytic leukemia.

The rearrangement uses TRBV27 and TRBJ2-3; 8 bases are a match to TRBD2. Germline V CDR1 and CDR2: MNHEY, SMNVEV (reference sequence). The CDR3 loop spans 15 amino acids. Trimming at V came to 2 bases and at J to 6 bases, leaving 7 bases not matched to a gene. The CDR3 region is CASSLTAGVGDTQYF. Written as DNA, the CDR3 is TGTGCCAGCAGTTTAACAGCGGGGGTGGGGGATACGCAGTATTTT.

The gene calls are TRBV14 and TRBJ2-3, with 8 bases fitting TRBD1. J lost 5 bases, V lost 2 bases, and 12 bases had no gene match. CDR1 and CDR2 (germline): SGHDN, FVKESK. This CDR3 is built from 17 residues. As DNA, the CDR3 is TGTGCCAGCAGCCAAATTAGGACAGGGACCTCAAAAGATACGCAGTATTTT. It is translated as CASSQIRTGTSKDTQYF.

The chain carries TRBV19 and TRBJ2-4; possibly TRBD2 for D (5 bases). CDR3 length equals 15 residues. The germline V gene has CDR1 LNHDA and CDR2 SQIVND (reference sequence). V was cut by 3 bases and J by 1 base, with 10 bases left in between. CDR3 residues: CASSIRGLAKNIQYF. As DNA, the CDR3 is TGTGCCAGTAGTATTAGAGGGTTGGCCAAAAACATTCAGTACTTC.

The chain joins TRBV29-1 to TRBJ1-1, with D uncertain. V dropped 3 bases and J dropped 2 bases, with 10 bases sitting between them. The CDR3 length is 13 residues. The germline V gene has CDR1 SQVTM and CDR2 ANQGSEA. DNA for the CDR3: TGCAGCGTTGAGGCACCACCTAACACTGAAGCTTTCTTT. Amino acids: CSVEAPPNTEAFF.

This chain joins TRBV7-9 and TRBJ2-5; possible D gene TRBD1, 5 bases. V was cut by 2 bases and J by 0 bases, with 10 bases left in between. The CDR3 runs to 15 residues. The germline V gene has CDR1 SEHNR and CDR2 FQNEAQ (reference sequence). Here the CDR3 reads CASSLSQGYQETQYF. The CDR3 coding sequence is TGTGCCAGCAGCTTAAGCCAGGGTTACCAAGAGACCCAGTACTTC.

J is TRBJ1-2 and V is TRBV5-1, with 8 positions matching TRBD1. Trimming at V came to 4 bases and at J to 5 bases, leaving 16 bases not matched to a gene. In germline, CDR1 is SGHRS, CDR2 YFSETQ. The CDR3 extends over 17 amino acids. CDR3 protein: CASSQKRIQDRVYGYTF. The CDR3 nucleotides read TGCGCCAGCAGCCAAAAACGGATCCAGGACAGGGTGTATGGCTACACCTTC.

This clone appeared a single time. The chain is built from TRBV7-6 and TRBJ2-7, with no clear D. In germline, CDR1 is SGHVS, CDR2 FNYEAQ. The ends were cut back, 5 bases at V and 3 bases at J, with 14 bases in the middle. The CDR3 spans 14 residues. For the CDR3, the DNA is TGTGCCAGCAGCCCGCCGTCTGTCAGCTACGAGCAGTACTTC. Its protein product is CASSPPSVSYEQYF.

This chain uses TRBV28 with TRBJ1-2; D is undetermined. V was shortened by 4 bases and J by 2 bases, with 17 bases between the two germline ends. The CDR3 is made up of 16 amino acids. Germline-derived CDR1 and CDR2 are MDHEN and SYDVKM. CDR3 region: CASSSTTTNKNYGYTF. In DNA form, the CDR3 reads TGTGCCAGCAGTTCCACCACTACAAATAAAAACTATGGCTACACCTTC.

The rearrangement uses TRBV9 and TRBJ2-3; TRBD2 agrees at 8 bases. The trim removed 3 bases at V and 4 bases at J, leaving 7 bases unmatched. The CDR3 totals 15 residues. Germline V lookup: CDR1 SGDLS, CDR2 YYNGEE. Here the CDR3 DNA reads TGTGCCAGCAGCGCGACGGGACTAGTGGCAGATACGCAGTATTTT. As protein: CASSATGLVADTQYF.